The entry that follows covers one T cell receptor beta chain sequence. This clone was found once. No cognate antigen has been identified for it. No per-base quality is available; no much larger clone lies one base away. Donors were healthy HIV-negative adults with no recently reported acute infections or vaccinations. Every donor was a Caucasian adult residing in Nashville, Tennessee, USA. CD4+ T cells were enriched by magnetic negative selection, after which naive cells were positively selected on CD45RA and the negative fraction was taken as the memory subset. After blood collection by leukapheresis, PBMCs were isolated using Ficoll-Histopaque density gradient centrifugation and then cryopreserved in the vapor phase of liquid nitrogen. Analytical flow cytometry was used to check the purity and quantity of each magnetically sorted T cell population. Genomic DNA was isolated from every sorted fraction and measured by UV absorbance on a Nanodrop 2000c.

This entry comes from a study of shared clonotypes between healthy human individuals (dated by TCRdb to 2018 to 2021). As for the study more broadly: The cohort comprised a couple of women and a few men aged 18 to 49 years. Per donor, three plates each were used for CD4 naive and CD4 memory, two for CD8 naive, and one for CD8 memory. The study deeply sequenced blood TCR repertoires of five healthy adults to estimate repertoire size and the extent of clonotype sharing between individuals. To increase sequencing depth and limit assay-specific biases, TCR repertoire library preparation and sequencing were carried out by different laboratories using diverse techniques. Between about 0.85 and 8.9 billion PBMCs per donor were obtained by leukapheresis.

V drops 2 bases and J drops 2 bases, leaving 10 bases in between. Looking up the germline V gene (reference sequence) yields CDR1 LNHDA and CDR2 SQIVND. Its CDR3 holds 16 amino acids, cysteine through phenylalanine. The retained sequence is limited to the CDR3, 48 bases, with the frame set at the first base. Using the deep immunoSEQ assay, TCR CDR3 regions were amplified from genomic DNA by multiplex PCR. Extracted genomic DNA from each cell subset was spread evenly across all wells of several immunoSEQ 96-well plates, with each plate serving as a replicate. For sorted subsets, around 200 ng genomic DNA, equal to 30,000 to 35,000 T cell genomes, was loaded into each replicate PCR. Purified libraries were measured with a Qubit 3.0 fluorometer, size-checked on a Bioanalyzer 2100, and measured again with the KAPA Library Quantification kit. Every immunoSEQ 96-well plate was sequenced on a dedicated single-read 150-cycle Illumina NextSeq 550 flow cell. As for the original processing: Because only junctional sequences without quality scores were contained in the immunoSEQ output, filtering matching that applied to full-length reads could not be performed. To assign V/J genes and CDR3, sequences were annotated using PyIR, a Python wrapper for IgBLAST v1.9, with IMGT germline references. Any read was removed if the V/J assignment was weak (E-value above 1e-6), the CDR3 was missing, or the read contained stop codons, out-of-frame junctions, or ambiguous translated residues. V3J clonotypes were defined as sequences sharing an identical inferred V gene, J gene, and CDR3 amino acid sequence. The percentage overlap between two repertoires was calculated by dividing the number of shared unique clonotypes by the size of the smaller repertoire. Richness of each repertoire was evaluated using RTK rarefaction, the Chao1 estimator, and Recon v2.1 estimates of unobserved clonotypes. For all TCRbeta clonotypes obtained by the gDNA method from several donors, generation probabilities were computed with OLGA. TCRdb re-hosts the immuneACCESS table, in-frame sequences only. Its copies lack some clones; in the studies checked, an unresolved V gene accounts for under half of them, and the cause for the rest is not known. V, J and clone size reflect that table, while D and trimming were determined from the DNA. The sample includes around 2.1 million clones, with approximately 94% observed a single time. The biggest ten clones account for 0.1% to 0.15% of the sample.

Beyond this particular receptor, the publication reports: The small number of donors limited the genetic and exposure-history diversity represented. Pairwise subsampling led to the expectation that sequencing depth would affect the degree of clonotype sharing among donors. Naive subsets generally had larger estimated clonotype richness than memory subsets did. Sharing across several donors was observed for about 5% of naive CD4, under 4% of naive CD8, about 2.3% of memory CD4, and around 0.4% of memory CD8 clonotypes. Rarefaction of sorted-subset datasets indicated incomplete sequencing despite the large sequencing depth. Only blood was sampled, and tissue TCR repertoires likely differ from those in blood. Compared with non-shared clonotypes, the clonotypes found in all four sorted-subset donors had higher generation probabilities.

Recombination connected TRBV19 to TRBJ1-6; TRBD1 is a weak D gene call, 5 bases matching. Sequencing was carried out using naive CD4+ T cells sorted from blood. According to the study, the label for this sample's cell subset or site signals: CD45RA+ positively selected. This TCR was sampled from a man aged 18-30 years in good health. Here the CDR3 is given as CASSIQGKTYNSPLHF. The sequence in DNA is TGTGCCAGTAGTATACAGGGCAAGACCTATAATTCACCCCTCCACTTT.